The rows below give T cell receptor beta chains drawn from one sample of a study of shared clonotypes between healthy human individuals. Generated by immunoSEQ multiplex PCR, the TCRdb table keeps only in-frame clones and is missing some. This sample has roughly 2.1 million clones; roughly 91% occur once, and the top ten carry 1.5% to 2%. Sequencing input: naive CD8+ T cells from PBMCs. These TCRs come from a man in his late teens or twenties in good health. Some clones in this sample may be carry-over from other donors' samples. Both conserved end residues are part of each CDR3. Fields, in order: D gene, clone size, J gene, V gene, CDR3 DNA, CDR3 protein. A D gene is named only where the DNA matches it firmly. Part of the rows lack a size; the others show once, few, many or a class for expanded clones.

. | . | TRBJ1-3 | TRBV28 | TGTGCCAGCAGTCGGGATAGCTCTGGAAACACCATATATTTT | CASSRDSSGNTIYF
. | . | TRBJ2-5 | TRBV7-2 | TGTGCCAGCAGCCTCAAAATAACTGGGCTAGCGCACCAAGAGACCCAGTACTTC | CASSLKITGLAHQETQYF
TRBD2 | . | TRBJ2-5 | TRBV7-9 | TGTGCCAGCAGCAACCGACTAGCGGGAGGGCCCGACCAAGAGACCCAGTACTTC | CASSNRLAGGPDQETQYF
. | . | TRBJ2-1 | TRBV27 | TGTGCCAGCAGGGCGGGAAGTCGCTCCTACAATGAGCAGTTCTTC | CASRAGSRSYNEQFF
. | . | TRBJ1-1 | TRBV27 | TGTGCCAGCAGTCCCCGCCTGACCATGAACACTGAAGCTTTCTTT | CASSPRLTMNTEAFF
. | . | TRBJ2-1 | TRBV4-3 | TGCGCCAGCAGCCAAAGAGTTTGGAATGAGCAGTTCTTC | CASSQRVWNEQFF
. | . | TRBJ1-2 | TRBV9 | TGTGCCAGCAGCGTAGATTTAAAGGACTATGGCTACACCTTC | CASSVDLKDYGYTF
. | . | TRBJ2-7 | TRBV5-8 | TGTGCCAGCAGCTTGGTTGAGAGCCCCTACGAGCAGTACTTC | CASSLVESPYEQYF
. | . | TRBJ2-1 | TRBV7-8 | TGTGCCAGCAGCTCTAGGACTGGATCGACCTATGACAATGAGCAGTTCTTC | CASSSRTGSTYDNEQFF
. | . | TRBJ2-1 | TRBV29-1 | TGCAGCGGTCAGACAGGTTCTTTCTCCTACAATGAGCAGTTCTTC | CSGQTGSFSYNEQFF
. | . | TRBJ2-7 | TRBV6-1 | TGTGCCAGCAGTGAGGGAATCCCCTACGAGCAGTACTTC | CASSEGIPYEQYF
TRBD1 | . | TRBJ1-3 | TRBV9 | TGTGCCAGCAGCGCAGGACAGGTAGGGCCGAACACCATATATTTT | CASSAGQVGPNTIYF
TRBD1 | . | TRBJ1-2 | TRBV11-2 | TGTGCCAGCAGCCCCGACAGGGGAAGTCACTATGGCTACACCTTC | CASSPDRGSHYGYTF
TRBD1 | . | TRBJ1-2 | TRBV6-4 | TGTGCCAGCAGGTTAATGGGACAGGGTAACTATGGCTACACCTTC | CASRLMGQGNYGYTF
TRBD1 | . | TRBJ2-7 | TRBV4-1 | TGCGCCAGCAGCCAAGATATGGAGACAGGGAACTCCTACGAGCAGTACTTC | CASSQDMETGNSYEQYF
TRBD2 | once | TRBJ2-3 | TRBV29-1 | TGCAGCGTTCGGACTAGCGGGAGAGCAGATACGCAGTATTTT | CSVRTSGRADTQYF
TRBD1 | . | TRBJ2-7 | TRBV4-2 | TGTGCCAGCAGCCAAGATAGGGGGACAGGGAATTCGGAGCAGTACTTC | CASSQDRGTGNSEQYF
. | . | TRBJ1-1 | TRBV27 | TGTGCCAGCAGTTTTGGTGGGGGCGACACTGAAGCTTTCTTT | CASSFGGGDTEAFF
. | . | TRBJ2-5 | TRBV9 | TGTGCCAGCAGCGTAGCGAGGGAGAGGTCCCAAGAGACCCAGTACTTC | CASSVARERSQETQYF
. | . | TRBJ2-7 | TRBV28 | TGTGCCAGCAGTTTATACAGGTCCGGAGAGCAGTACTTC | CASSLYRSGEQYF
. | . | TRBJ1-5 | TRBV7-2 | TGTGCCAGCAGCTTAACCTCCCGGGCGGATCAGCCCCAGCATTTT | CASSLTSRADQPQHF
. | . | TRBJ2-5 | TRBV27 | TGTGCCAGCAGTTTATCGGTCGACAGTACCTACCAAGAGACCCAGTACTTC | CASSLSVDSTYQETQYF
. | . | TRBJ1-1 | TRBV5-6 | TGTGCCAGCAGCTTCTCTTCCGGCTACACTGAAGCTTTCTTT | CASSFSSGYTEAFF
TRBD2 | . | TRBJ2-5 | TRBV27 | TGTGCCAGCAGTTTATCCTGGCGGGAGGGCCTAGCGACCCAGTACTTC | CASSLSWREGLATQYF
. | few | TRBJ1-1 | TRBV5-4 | TGTGCCAGCAGTAATGACAGATATGAAGCTTTCTTT | CASSNDRYEAFF
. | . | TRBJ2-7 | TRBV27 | TGTGCCAGCAGTTTATCAGCAGGGATCTCCTACGAGCAGTACTTC | CASSLSAGISYEQYF
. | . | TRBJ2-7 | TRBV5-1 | TGCGCCAGCAGCTTACCAGAATTATCCTACGAGCAGTACTTC | CASSLPELSYEQYF
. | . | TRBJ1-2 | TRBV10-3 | TGTGCCATCAGGTCTGAGGGTACCTATGGCTACACCTTC | CAIRSEGTYGYTF
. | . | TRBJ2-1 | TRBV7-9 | TGTGCCAGCAGCTTTTCATGGGGTGAGGATAGCGATGAGCAGTTCTTC | CASSFSWGEDSDEQFF
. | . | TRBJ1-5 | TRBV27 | TGTGCCAGCAGTTCAGGGACCTATAGCAATCAGCCCCAGCATTTT | CASSSGTYSNQPQHF
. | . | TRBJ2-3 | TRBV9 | TGTGCCAGCAGCGTAGTCGACGGCAGCACAGATACGCAGTATTTT | CASSVVDGSTDTQYF
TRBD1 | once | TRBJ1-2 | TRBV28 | TGTGCCAGCAGCCCGGACAGGGGGCTTGGCTACACCTTC | CASSPDRGLGYTF
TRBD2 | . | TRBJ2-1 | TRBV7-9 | TGTGCCAGCAGCTCGGGACTAGCGATTGAGCAGTTCTTC | CASSSGLAIEQFF
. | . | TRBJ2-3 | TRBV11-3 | TGTGCCAGCAGCACCCCATGGACAGATACGCAGTATTTT | CASSTPWTDTQYF
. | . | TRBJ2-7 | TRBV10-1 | TGCGCCAGCAGTGAGTCCCCCCTGCCGGGCCCTCCCCCCAACGAGCAGTACTTC | CASSESPLPGPPPNEQYF
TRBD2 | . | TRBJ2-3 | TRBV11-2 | TGTGCCAGCAGCCCGAGGACTAGCGGAAGCACAGATACGCAGTATTTT | CASSPRTSGSTDTQYF
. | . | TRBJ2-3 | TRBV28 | TGTGCCAGCTCAGCCACTAGGTACAGGGAGTACACAGATACGCAGTATTTT | CASSATRYREYTDTQYF
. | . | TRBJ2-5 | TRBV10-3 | TGTGCCATCGGGTTGGGGTTCGGGGAGACCCAGTACTTC | CAIGLGFGETQYF
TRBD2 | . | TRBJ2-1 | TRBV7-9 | TGTGCCAGCAGCCTGGATCTGCGGGAGCTGTCCACTGAGCAGTTCTTC | CASSLDLRELSTEQFF
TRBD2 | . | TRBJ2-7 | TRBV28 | TGTGCCAGCAGTCCCCAGACTAGCGGGAGAAGCTACGAGCAGTACTTC | CASSPQTSGRSYEQYF
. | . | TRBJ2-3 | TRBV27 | TGTGCCAGCAGTTTCATACTAGCGCAGGGGGCAGATACGCAGTATTTT | CASSFILAQGADTQYF
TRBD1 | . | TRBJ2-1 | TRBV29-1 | TGCAGCGTTTCACGCCCAGACAGGGTCGTGGGTAATGAGCAGTTCTTC | CSVSRPDRVVGNEQFF
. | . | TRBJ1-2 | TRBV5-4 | TGTGCCAGCAGCTTGCGGGTTCTGGAGGCCCTGGAGGGCTACACCTTC | CASSLRVLEALEGYTF
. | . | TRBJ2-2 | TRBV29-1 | TGCAGCGTCCCAGGGGTTTGGGACACCGGGGAGCTGTTTTTT | CSVPGVWDTGELFF
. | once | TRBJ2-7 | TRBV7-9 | TGTGCCAGCAGCGCGGACAGACGGGTGCAGTACTTC | CASSADRRVQYF
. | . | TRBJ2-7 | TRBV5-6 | TGTGCCAGCAGCTTGTTGAAGGTCCTTTCTGGAGAGCAGTACTTC | CASSLLKVLSGEQYF
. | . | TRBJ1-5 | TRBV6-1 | TGTGCCAGCAGTTCCAAGAGCAATCAGCCCCAGCATTTT | CASSSKSNQPQHF
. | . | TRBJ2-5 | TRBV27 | TGTGCCAGCAGTCCGTATTCGACAGCTCAAGAGACCCAGTACTTC | CASSPYSTAQETQYF
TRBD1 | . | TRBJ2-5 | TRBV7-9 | TGTGCCAGCAGCGGGGACAGTTGGGTCCAAGAGACCCAGTACTTC | CASSGDSWVQETQYF